The entry below gives a single TCR beta chain sequence along with its context. This record comes from a study of blood T cell repertoires in COVID-19. Study background: Samples taken during acute and convalescent COVID-19 were collected in the United States, Italy and Spain. PBMCs, B-cell-depleted T cells, or T cells provided the cDNA or gDNA that made up the material.

How the authors handled the data: Amplified reference gene primers provided the basis for estimating nucleated cell counts. TCRdb's table, derived via immunoSEQ multiplex PCR, lists solely in-frame clones and lacks some. Clone size and V and J calls were adopted from that table, with D and trimming inferred from the DNA. The sample has about 180,000 clones; 84% are singletons. V lost 4 bases and J lost 2, with 11 bases in between. Germline V CDR1 and CDR2: SEHNR, FQNEAQ (reference sequence). The CDR3 spans 14 residues. Sequenced sample: peripheral blood. The TCR originated in a man aged 18 to 30 with active or convalescent COVID-19. The gene calls are TRBV7-9 and TRBJ2-5, with D possibly being TRBD2 (6 bases). This chain's CDR3 is CASSSGLQQETQYF. For the CDR3, the DNA is TGTGCCAGCAGCTCGGGACTGCAACAAGAGACCCAGTACTTC.